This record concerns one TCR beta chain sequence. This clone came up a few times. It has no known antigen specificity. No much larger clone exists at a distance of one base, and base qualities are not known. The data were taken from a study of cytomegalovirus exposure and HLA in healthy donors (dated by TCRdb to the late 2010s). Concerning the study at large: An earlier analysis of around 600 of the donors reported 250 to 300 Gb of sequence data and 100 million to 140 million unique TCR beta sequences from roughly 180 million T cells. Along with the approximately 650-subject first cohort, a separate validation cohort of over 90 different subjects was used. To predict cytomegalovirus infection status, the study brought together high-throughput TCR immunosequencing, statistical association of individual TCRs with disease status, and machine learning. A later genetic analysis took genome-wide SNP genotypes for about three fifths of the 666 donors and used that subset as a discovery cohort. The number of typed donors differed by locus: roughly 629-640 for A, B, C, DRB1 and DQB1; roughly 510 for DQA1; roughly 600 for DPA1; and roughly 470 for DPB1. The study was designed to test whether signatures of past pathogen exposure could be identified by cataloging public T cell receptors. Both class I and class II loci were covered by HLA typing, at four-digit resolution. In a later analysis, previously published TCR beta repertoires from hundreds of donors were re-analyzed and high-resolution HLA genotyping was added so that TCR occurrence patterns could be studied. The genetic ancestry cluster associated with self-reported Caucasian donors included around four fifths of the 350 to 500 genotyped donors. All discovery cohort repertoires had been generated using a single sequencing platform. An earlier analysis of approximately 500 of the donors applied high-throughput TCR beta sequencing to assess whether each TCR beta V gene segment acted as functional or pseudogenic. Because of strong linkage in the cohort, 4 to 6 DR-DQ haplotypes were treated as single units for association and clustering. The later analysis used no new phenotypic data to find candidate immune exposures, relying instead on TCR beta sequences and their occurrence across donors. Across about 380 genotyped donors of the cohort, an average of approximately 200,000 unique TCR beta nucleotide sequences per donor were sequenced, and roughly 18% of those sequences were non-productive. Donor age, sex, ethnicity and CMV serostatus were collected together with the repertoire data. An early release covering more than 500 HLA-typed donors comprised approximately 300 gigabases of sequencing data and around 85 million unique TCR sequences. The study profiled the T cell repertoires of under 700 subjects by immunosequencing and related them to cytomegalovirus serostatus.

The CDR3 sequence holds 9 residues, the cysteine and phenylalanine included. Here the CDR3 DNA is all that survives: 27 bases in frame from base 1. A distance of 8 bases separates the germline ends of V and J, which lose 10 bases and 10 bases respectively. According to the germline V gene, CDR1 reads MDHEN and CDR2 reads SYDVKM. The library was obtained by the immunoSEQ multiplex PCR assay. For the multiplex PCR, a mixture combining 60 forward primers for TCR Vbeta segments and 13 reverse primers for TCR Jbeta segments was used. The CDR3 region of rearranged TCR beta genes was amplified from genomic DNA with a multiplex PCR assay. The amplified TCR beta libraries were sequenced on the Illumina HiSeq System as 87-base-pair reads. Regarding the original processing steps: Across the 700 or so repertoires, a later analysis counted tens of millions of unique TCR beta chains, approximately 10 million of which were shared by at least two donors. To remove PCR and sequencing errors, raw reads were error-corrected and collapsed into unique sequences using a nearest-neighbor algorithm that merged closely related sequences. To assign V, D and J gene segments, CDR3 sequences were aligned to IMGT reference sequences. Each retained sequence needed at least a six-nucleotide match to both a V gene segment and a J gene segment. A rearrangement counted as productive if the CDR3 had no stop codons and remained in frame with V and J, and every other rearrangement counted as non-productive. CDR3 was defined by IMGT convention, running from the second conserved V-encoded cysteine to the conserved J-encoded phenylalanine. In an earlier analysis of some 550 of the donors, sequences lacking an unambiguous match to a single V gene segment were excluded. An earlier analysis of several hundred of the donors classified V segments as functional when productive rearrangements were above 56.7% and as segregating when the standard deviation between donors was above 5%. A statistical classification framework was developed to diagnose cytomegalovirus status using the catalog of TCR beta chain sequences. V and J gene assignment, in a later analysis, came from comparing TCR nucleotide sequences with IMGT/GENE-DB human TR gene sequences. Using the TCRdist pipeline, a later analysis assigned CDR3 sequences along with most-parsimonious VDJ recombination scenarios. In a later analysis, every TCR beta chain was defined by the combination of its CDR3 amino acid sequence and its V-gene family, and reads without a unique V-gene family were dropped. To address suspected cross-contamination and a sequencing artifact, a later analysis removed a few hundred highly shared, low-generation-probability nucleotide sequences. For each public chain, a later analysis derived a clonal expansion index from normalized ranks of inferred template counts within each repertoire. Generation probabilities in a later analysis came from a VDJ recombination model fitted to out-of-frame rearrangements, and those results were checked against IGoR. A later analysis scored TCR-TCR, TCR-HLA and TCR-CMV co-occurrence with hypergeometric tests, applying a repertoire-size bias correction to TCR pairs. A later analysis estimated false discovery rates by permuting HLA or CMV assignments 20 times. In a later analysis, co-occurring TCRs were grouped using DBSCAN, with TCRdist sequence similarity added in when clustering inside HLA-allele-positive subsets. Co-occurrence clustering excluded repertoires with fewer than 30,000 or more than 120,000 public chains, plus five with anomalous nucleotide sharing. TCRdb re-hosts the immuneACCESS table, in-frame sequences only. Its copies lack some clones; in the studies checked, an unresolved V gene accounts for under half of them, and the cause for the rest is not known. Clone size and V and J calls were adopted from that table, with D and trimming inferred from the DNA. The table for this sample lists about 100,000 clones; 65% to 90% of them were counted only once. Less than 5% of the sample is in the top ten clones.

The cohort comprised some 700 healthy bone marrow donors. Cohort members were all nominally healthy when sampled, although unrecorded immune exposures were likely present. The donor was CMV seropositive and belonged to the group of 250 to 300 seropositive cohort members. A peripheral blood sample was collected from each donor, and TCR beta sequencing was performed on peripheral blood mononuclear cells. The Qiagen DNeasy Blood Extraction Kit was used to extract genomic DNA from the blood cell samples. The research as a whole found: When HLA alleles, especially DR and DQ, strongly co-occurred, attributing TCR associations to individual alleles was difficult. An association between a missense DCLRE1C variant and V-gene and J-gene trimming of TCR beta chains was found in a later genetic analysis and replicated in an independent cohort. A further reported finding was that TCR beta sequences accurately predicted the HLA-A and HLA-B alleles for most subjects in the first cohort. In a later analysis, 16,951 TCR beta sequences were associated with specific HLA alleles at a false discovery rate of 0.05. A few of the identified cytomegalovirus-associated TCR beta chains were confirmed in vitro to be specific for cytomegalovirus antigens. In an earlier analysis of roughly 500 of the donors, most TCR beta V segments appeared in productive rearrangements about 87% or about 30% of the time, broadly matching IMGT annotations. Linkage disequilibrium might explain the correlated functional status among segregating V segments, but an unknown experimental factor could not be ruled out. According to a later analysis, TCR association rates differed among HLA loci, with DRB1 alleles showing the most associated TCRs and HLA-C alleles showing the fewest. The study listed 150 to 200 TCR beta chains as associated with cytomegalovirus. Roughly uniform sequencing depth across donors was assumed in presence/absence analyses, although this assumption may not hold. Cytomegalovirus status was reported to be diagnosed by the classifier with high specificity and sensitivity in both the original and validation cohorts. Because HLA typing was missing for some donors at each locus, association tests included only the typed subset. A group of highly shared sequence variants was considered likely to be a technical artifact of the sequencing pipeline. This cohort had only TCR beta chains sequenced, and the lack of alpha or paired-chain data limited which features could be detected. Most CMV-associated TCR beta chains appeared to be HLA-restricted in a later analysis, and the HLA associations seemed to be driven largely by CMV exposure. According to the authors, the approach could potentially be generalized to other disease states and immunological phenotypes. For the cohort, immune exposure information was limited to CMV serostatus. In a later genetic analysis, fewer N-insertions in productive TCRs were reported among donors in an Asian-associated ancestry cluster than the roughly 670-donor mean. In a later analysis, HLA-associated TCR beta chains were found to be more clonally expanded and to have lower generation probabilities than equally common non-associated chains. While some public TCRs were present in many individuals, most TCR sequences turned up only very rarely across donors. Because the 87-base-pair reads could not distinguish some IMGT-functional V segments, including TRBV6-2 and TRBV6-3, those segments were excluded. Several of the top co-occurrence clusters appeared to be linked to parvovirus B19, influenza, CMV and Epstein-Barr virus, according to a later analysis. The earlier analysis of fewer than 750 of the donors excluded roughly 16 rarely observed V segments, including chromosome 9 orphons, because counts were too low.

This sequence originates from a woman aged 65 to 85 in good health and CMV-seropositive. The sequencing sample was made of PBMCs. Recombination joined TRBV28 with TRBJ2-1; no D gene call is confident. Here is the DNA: TGTGCCAACACCCACGAGCAGTTCTTC. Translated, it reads CANTHEQFF.